This is a list of T cell receptor beta chains from one sample in a study of cytomegalovirus exposure and HLA in healthy donors. The method was immunoSEQ multiplex PCR; TCRdb's version includes in-frame clones alone and lacks a portion of them. The sample has around 200,000 clones, around 78% seen once. Sequencing used PBMCs. The receptors here all came from a man younger than 40 in good health and CMV-seronegative. The CDR3 runs from the conserved cysteine through the conserved F or W. The D gene is left open where the match is weak. Not every row has a clone size; where given, it reads once, few, many or a size class.

J	size	V	D	CDR3	DNA
TRBJ2-1	once	TRBV29-1	TRBD1	CSADRVYNEQFF	TGCAGCGCTGACAGGGTGTACAATGAGCAGTTCTTC
TRBJ2-7	few	TRBV28	-	CASRAGEQYF	TGTGCCAGCAGGGCGGGGGAGCAGTACTTC
TRBJ1-5	-	TRBV5-6	TRBD1	CASSPDRGLEQPQHF	TGTGCCAGCAGTCCGGACAGGGGGCTGGAACAGCCCCAGCATTTT
TRBJ2-7	few	TRBV5-1	-	CASSLEAGPIYEQYF	TGCGCCAGCAGCTTGGAGGCAGGGCCGATCTACGAGCAGTACTTC
TRBJ1-2	-	TRBV5-8	-	CASITPGTPSYGYTF	TGTGCCAGCATAACCCCCGGGACACCTAGCTATGGCTACACCTTC
TRBJ2-3	-	TRBV5-1	-	CASTSRDQRSTDTQYF	TGCGCCAGCACCTCTAGGGATCAGCGGAGCACAGATACGCAGTATTTT
TRBJ2-1	-	TRBV20-1	-	CSALINEQFF	TGCAGTGCCCTAATTAATGAGCAGTTCTTC
TRBJ2-1	-	TRBV7-7	TRBD2	CASSPSSGRLGEQFF	TGTGCCAGCAGCCCGTCTAGCGGGAGATTGGGTGAGCAGTTCTTC
TRBJ2-5	once	TRBV27	-	CATTETRDTQETQYF	TGTGCCACAACCGAGACCCGGGACACCCAAGAGACCCAGTACTTC
TRBJ2-7	-	TRBV27	TRBD2	CASSLGTLTSGNPYEQYF	TGTGCCAGCAGTTTGGGAACCTTGACTAGCGGCAATCCCTACGAGCAGTACTTC
TRBJ2-7	-	TRBV11-1	-	CASSSTSYEQYF	TGTGCCAGCAGCTCTACTAGCTACGAGCAGTACTTC
TRBJ2-5	few	TRBV28	TRBD1	CAGSPGTVQETQYF	TGTGCCGGATCGCCCGGGACAGTCCAAGAGACCCAGTACTTC
TRBJ2-5	few	TRBV27	-	CASSFSLPPGTQYF	TGTGCCAGCAGTTTTTCGCTCCCTCCGGGGACCCAGTACTTC
TRBJ2-5	-	TRBV27	-	CASSSHTGSETQYF	TGTGCCAGCAGTTCACACACAGGGTCAGAGACCCAGTACTTC
TRBJ2-4	once	TRBV10-3	TRBD2	CAISKKRESAKNIQYF	TGTGCCATCAGTAAGAAGCGGGAGTCGGCCAAAAACATTCAGTACTTC
TRBJ2-5	-	TRBV27	TRBD2	CASSPISGRGAETQYF	TGTGCCAGCAGTCCTATAAGCGGGAGGGGCGCTGAGACCCAGTACTTC
TRBJ2-5	-	TRBV11-3	TRBD1	CASSLQQGVGETQYF	TGTGCCAGCAGCTTACAACAGGGGGTAGGGGAGACCCAGTACTTC
TRBJ2-7	-	TRBV6-5	-	CASNNTTYEQYF	TGTGCCAGCAACAACACCACCTACGAGCAGTACTTC
TRBJ2-3	-	TRBV6-1	-	CASSENLRAHTQYF	TGTGCCAGCAGTGAAAATCTGAGGGCACATACGCAGTATTTT
TRBJ2-3	-	TRBV5-6	TRBD1	CASSLETGGISDTQYF	TGTGCCAGCAGCTTGGAAACAGGGGGCATATCAGATACGCAGTATTTT
TRBJ2-3	-	TRBV29-1	TRBD2	CSVDSTSGFTDTQYF	TGCAGCGTTGATTCTACTAGCGGGTTCACAGATACGCAGTATTTT
TRBJ1-4	-	TRBV5-6	-	CASSSRTDSTNEKLFF	TGTGCCAGCAGCTCCCGGACGGACTCAACTAATGAAAAACTGTTTTTT
TRBJ2-1	-	TRBV27	-	CASSLSTGDEQFF	TGTGCCAGCAGTCTCTCAACGGGGGATGAGCAGTTCTTC
TRBJ2-2	-	TRBV9	TRBD2	CASSVLGLAGEGTGELFF	TGTGCCAGCAGCGTACTGGGACTAGCGGGAGAAGGAACCGGGGAGCTGTTTTTT